The following is a T cell receptor beta chain sequence with its context. Its cognate antigen is unknown. V was trimmed by 5 bases and J by 5 bases, leaving 19 bases between them. This CDR3 is 14 amino acids long. Germline loops: CDR1 SQVTM, CDR2 ANQGSEA. This entry belongs to a study of CD8 T cells in Susac syndrome. Notes on the study in general: The authors acknowledged that their TCR sequencing and HLA analysis involved a relatively small number of individuals.

Sequencing targeted TCR beta in blood CD8+ and CD4+ T cells. The diagnostic criteria were recently defined, and patients with Susac syndrome met them for definite or probable disease. Random hexamers were used to reverse transcribe an amount of about 0.45 to 1 ug RNA. The authors amplified TCR beta CDR3 across 54 Vbeta and 13 Jbeta using immunoSEQ multiplex PCR. TCRdb reprocessed the immunoSEQ multiplex PCR reads with MiXCR, giving one entry per CDR3 protein. The sample consists of 200,000 to 250,000 distinct CDR3 sequences, approximately 94% of them appearing once. The sample consisted of CD4+ T cells from PBMCs. The chain couples TRBV29-1 to TRBJ2-7; possible D gene TRBD1, 5 bases. This TCR came from a human donor with Susac syndrome. CDR3 residues: CSVSLGGASHEQYF. CDR3 nucleotides: TGCAGCGTTTCCTTGGGTGGGGCATCCCACGAGCAGTACTTC.